This T cell receptor beta chain is from a study of cytomegalovirus exposure and HLA in healthy donors. As concerns this clone: Its antigen is unknown.

Findings and limits, study-wide: In an earlier analysis, in around 590 donors, most V segments appeared productive either ~90% or ~30% of the time. When presence/absence was analysed, sequencing depth was taken to be roughly uniform across donors.

Nominal health characterized the donors when sampled, though unrecorded immune exposures were likely. Both 60 Vbeta primers and 13 Jbeta primers went into the PCR. Repertoires were generated with immunoSEQ multiplex PCR, while TCRdb's copy carries only in-frame clones and drops some. The data hold about 210,000 clones, with around 80% observed a single time. Sample: PBMCs. The sequence was obtained from a middle-aged man in good health and CMV-seropositive.

In DNA form, the CDR3 reads TGTGCCTGGACCCTGGGGGGAGGGGGGGAGACCCAGTACTTC. Protein product: CAWTLGGGGETQYF. The gene calls are TRBV30 and TRBJ2-5, with a tentative D call TRBD2 (7 bases). Germline V gene data show CDR1 as GTSNPN and CDR2 as SVGIG (reference sequence). The CDR3 consists of 14 residues. The germline V and J ends were trimmed by 4 bases and 5 bases, with 17 bases remaining between them.